The rows below give T cell receptor beta chains drawn from one sample of a study of blood T cell repertoires in COVID-19. Profiling relied on immunoSEQ multiplex PCR, and the TCRdb table lists in-frame clones only, not all of them. This sample carries 150,000 to 180,000 clones, about 85% of them seen once, and the ten largest clones take approximately 0.63%. The sequenced sample consisted of peripheral blood. The receptor source for this set is a man aged 60 to 69 with COVID-19, enrolled during active disease. Each CDR3 is given with its conserved first and last residue. The D gene is left open where the match is weak. Some rows mark clone size as missing; the rest say once, few, many or name a class of expanded clone.

len	abundance	v_gene	d_gene	j_gene	CDR3aa	CDR3nt
15	NA	TRBV4-2	NA	TRBJ2-3	CASSGRDPNADTQYF	TGTGCCAGCAGCGGCCGGGATCCAAACGCAGATACGCAGTATTTT
16	many	TRBV4-3	TRBD1	TRBJ2-6	CASSQTGGSGANVLTF	TGCGCCAGCAGCCAAACAGGGGGCTCTGGGGCCAACGTCCTGACTTTC
11	once	TRBV20-1	NA	TRBJ1-2	CSASGDYGYTF	TGCAGTGCTTCCGGAGACTATGGCTACACCTTC
14	NA	TRBV3-1/TRBV3-2	NA	TRBJ1-4	CASSHLGEGEKLFF	TGTGCCAGCAGCCATTTAGGGGAAGGTGAAAAACTGTTTTTT
14	NA	TRBV6-1	TRBD1	TRBJ1-1	CASSEAGGNTEAFF	TGTGCCAGCAGTGAGGCAGGGGGAAACACTGAAGCTTTCTTT
16	NA	TRBV11-2	TRBD2	TRBJ2-5	CASSSSSGGVTETQYF	TGTGCCAGCAGCTCCTCTAGCGGGGGGGTTACAGAGACCCAGTACTTC
19	NA	TRBV12-5	NA	TRBJ1-1	CASGLVRTLGTGLNTEAFF	TGTGCTAGTGGTTTGGTCCGGACTCTGGGCACCGGGCTGAACACTGAAGCTTTCTTT
14	NA	TRBV19	NA	TRBJ1-5	CASSIGTVNQPQHF	TGTGCCAGTAGTATAGGGACAGTTAATCAGCCCCAGCATTTT
16	NA	TRBV5-1	TRBD2	TRBJ2-1	CASSLAPSGRFDEQFF	TGCGCCAGCAGCTTGGCTCCTAGCGGGAGATTCGATGAGCAGTTCTTC
14	NA	TRBV5-5	TRBD1	TRBJ1-5	CASSIDRVSQPQHF	TGTGCCAGCAGCATAGACAGGGTGTCTCAGCCCCAGCATTTT
16	NA	TRBV11-3	TRBD2	TRBJ2-1	CASSGSGGSSYNEQFF	TGTGCCAGCAGCGGAAGCGGGGGGAGCTCCTACAATGAGCAGTTCTTC